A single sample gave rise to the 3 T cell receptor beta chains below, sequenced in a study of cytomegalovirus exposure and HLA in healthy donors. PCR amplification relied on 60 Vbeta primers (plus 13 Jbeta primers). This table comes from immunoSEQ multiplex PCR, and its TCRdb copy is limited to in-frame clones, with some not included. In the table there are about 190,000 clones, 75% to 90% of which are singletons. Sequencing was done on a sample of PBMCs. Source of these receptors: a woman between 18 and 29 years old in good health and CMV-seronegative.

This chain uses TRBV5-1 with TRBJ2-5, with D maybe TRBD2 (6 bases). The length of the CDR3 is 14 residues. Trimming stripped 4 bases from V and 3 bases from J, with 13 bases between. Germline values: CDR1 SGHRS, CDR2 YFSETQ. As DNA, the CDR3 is TGCGCCAGCAGCCCGGGAGCAGTAGAAGAGACCCAGTACTTC. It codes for CASSPGAVEETQYF.

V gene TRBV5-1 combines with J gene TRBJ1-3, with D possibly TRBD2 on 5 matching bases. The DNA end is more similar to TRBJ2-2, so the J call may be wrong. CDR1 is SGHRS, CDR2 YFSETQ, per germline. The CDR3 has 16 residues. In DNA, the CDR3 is TGCGCCAGCAGCTTGGGGCTAGCAGGAACGACCGGGGAGCTGTTTTTT. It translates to CASSLGLAGTTGELFF.

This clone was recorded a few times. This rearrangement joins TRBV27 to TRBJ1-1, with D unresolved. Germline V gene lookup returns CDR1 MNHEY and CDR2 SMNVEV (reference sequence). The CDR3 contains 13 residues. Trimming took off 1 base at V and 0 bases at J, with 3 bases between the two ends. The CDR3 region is CASSLFVNTEAFF. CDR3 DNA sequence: TGTGCCAGCAGTTTATTCGTGAACACTGAAGCTTTCTTT.